Shown below are 9 T cell receptor beta chains from a single sample sequenced in a study of T cell responses to AZD1222 COVID-19 vaccine. Repertoires were generated with immunoSEQ multiplex PCR, while TCRdb's copy carries only in-frame clones and drops some. The sample lists about 120,000 clones, 80% to 95% occurring once. Sequencing was performed on peripheral blood, taken 28 days after the second AZD1222 dose. The receptor source for this set is an adult who received the AZD1222 COVID-19 vaccine.

This chain links TRBV14 with TRBJ2-7, with 9 nucleotides matching TRBD1. V trimming: 0 bases; J trimming: 0 bases; junction bases outside the gene matches: 3. This CDR3 has 16 amino acids. Germline V gene sequence: CDR1 SGHDN, CDR2 FVKESK. In nucleotides, the CDR3 is TGTGCCAGCAGCCAAGACCCGGGACAGGGCTCCTACGAGCAGTACTTC. Translated, it gives CASSQDPGQGSYEQYF.

CDR3 nucleotide sequence: TGTGCCAGCAGCCAAGATCCGCGGGGGGGGCAAGAGACCCAGTACTTC. As protein: CASSQDPRGGQETQYF. This chain links TRBV3-1 (or the pseudogene TRBV3-2) with TRBJ2-5, with 9 bases identical to TRBD2. V trimming: 0 bases; J trimming: 2 bases; junction bases outside the gene matches: 4. Germline CDR1 and CDR2: LGHDT and YNNKEL (reference sequence). CDR3 length equals 16 residues.

This chain connects TRBV2 to TRBJ2-1; no definite D call. V lost 3 bases, J lost 3 bases, and 12 bases lay in between. The CDR3 is made up of 15 amino acids. The germline gives CDR1 SNHLY, CDR2 FYNNEI. CDR3 bases: TGTGCCAGCAGTGAGGAACGATCTATCTACAATGAGCAGTTCTTC. Its protein product is CASSEERSIYNEQFF.

CDR3 in amino acids: CASSSRTGIYNEQFF. The CDR3 coding sequence is TGTGCCAGTAGTTCCCGGACAGGGATCTACAATGAGCAGTTCTTC. The gene calls are TRBV19 and TRBJ2-1; 8 bases map to TRBD1. The length of the CDR3 is 15 residues. The germline V gene encodes CDR1 LNHDA and CDR2 SQIVND (reference sequence). Unmatched junction bases numbered 6, after V lost 5 bases and J lost 3 bases.

The rearrangement links TRBV6-1 to TRBJ2-2; tentative D call: TRBD1 (6 bases). Trimming pared 11 bases from V and 0 bases from J, leaving 10 bases between. This CDR3 is 13 amino acids long. Per germline, CDR1 MNHNS and CDR2 SASEGT. CDR3 amino acids: CACRDTNTGELFF. The DNA of the CDR3 is TGTGCCTGCCGGGACACGAACACCGGGGAGCTGTTTTTT.

The rearrangement joins TRBV25-1 to TRBJ1-4, with D hard to call. The CDR3 extends over 14 amino acids. CDR1 is MGHDK and CDR2 is SYGVNS in the germline V gene. The V gene lost 5 bases and the J gene lost 8 bases, with 15 bases spanning the gap. The CDR3 protein is CASSPPDVHEKLFF. CDR3 nucleotides: TGTGCCAGCAGTCCCCCGGATGTCCACGAAAAACTGTTTTTT.

The chain links TRBV2 to TRBJ2-7; a possible D gene is TRBD1 (7 bases). Trimming stripped 5 bases from V and 6 bases from J, with 20 bases between. Germline lookup yields CDR1 SNHLY and CDR2 FYNNEI. This CDR3 has 15 amino acids. CDR3 nucleotides: TGTGCCAGCAGTTCTAGACAGGGAGGTTCCGGCGAGCAGTACTTC. It yields the protein CASSSRQGGSGEQYF.

This clone was picked up a small number of times. The chain uses TRBV19 and TRBJ1-1; no definite D call. The V gene lost 6 bases and the J gene lost 0 bases, with 8 bases spanning the gap. The CDR3 consists of 13 residues. Germline V gives CDR1 LNHDA, CDR2 SQIVND (reference sequence). The DNA of the CDR3 is TGTGCCAGTAGGTTGAGTCTGAACACTGAAGCTTTCTTT. Protein product: CASRLSLNTEAFF.

The chain combines TRBV7-2 with TRBJ1-5, with TRBD1 matching over 7 bases. This CDR3 has 13 amino acids. Trimming cost V 5 bases and J 7 bases; bases outside gene matches: 5. The germline V gene has CDR1 SGHTA and CDR2 FQGNSA. The CDR3 loop reads CASSRQGGQPQHF. CDR3 coding DNA: TGTGCCAGCAGCCGACAGGGTGGCCAGCCCCAGCATTTT.